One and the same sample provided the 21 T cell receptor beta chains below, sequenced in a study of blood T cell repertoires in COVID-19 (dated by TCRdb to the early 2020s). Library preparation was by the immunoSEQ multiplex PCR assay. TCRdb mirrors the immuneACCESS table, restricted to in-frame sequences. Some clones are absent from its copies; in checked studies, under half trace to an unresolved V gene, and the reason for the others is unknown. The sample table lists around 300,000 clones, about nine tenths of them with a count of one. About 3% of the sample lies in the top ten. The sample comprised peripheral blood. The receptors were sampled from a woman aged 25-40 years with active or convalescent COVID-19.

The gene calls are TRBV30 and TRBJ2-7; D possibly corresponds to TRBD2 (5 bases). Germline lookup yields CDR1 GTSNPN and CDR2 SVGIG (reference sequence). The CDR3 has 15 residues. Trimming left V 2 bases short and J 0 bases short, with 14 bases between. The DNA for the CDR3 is TGTGCCTGGAGTCGGAAGGGAGCGAGCTCCTACGAGCAGTACTTC. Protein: CAWSRKGASSYEQYF.

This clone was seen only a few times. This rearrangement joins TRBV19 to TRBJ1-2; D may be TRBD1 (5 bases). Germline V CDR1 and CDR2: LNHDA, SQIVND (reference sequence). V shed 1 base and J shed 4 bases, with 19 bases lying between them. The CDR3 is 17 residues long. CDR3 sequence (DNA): TGTGCCAGTAGTATAGGGTTCTCGGGGGACGGAGCCTATGGCTACACCTTC. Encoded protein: CASSIGFSGDGAYGYTF.

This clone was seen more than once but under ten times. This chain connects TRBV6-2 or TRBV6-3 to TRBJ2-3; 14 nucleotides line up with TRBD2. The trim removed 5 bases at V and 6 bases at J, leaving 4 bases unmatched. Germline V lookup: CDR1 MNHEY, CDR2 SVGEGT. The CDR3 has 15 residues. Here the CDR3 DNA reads TGTGCCAGCAGTCGACTAGCGGGGGGGCCGGATACGCAGTATTTT. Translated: CASSRLAGGPDTQYF.

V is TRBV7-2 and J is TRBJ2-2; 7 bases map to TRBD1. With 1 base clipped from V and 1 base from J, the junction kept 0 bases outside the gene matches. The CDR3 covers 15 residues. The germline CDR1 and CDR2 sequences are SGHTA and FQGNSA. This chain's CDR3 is CASSLGDRNTGELFF. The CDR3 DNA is TGTGCCAGCAGCTTAGGGGACAGGAACACCGGGGAGCTGTTTTTT.

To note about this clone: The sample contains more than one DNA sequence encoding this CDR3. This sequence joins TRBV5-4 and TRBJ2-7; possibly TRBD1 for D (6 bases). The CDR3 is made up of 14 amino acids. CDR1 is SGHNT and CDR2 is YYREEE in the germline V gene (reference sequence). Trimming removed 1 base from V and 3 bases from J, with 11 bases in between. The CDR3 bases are TGTGCCAGCAGCTTGCGAGGGACAAGCTACGAGCAGTACTTC. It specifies CASSLRGTSYEQYF. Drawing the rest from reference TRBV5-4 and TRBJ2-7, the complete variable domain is ETGVTQSPTHLIKTRGQQVTLRCSSQSGHNTVSWYQQALGQGPQFIFQYYREEENGRGNFPPRFSGLQFPNYSSELNVNALELDDSALYLCASSLRGTSYEQYFGPGTRLTVT.

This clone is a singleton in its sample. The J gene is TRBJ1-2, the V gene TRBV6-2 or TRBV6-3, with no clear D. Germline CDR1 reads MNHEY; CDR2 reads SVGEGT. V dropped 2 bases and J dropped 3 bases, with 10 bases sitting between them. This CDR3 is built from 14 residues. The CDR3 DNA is TGTGCCAGCAGTTACGGGTTAGGAGACTATGGCTACACCTTC. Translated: CASSYGLGDYGYTF.

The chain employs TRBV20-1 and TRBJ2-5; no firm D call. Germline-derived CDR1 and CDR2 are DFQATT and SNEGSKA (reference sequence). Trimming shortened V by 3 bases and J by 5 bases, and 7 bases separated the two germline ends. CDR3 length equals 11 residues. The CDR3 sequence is CSARSAETQYF. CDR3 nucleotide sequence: TGCAGTGCTAGGAGTGCTGAGACCCAGTACTTC.

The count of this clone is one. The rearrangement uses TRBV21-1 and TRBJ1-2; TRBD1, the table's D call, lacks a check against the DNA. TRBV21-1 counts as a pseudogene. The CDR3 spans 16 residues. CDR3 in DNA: TGTGCCAGCAGCAATAGGCAGGCTCAAGCTAACTATGGCTACACCTTC. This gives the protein CASSNRQAQANYGYTF.

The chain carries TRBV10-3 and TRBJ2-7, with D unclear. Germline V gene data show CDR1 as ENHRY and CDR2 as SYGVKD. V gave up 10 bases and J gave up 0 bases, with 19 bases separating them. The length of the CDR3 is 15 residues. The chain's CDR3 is CATRPRGLSSYEQYF. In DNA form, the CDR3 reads TGTGCCACCCGCCCCCGTGGTTTGAGCTCCTACGAGCAGTACTTC.

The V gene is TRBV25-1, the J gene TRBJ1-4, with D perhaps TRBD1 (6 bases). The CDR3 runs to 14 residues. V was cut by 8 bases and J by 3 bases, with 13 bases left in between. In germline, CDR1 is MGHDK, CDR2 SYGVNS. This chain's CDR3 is CASAQGSANEKLFF. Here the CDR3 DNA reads TGTGCCAGCGCACAGGGTTCAGCTAATGAAAAACTGTTTTTT.

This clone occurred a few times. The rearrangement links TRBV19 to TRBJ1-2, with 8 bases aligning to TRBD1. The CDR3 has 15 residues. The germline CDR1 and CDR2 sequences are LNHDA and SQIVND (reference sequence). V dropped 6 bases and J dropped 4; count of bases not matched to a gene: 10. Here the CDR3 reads CASRPPADRGYGYTF. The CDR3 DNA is TGTGCCAGTAGACCTCCCGCTGACAGGGGCTATGGCTACACCTTC.

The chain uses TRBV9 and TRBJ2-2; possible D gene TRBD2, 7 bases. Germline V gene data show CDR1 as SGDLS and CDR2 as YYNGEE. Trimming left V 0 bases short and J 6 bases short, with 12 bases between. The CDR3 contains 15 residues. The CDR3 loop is CASSVVTGRAGELFF. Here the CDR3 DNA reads TGTGCCAGCAGCGTAGTAACAGGGAGGGCCGGGGAGCTGTTTTTT.

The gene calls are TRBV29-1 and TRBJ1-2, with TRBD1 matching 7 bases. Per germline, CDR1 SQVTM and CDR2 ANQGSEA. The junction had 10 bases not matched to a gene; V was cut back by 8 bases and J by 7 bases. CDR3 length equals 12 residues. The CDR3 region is CSYGKGAGGYTF. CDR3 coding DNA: TGCAGCTATGGGAAGGGGGCTGGTGGCTACACCTTC. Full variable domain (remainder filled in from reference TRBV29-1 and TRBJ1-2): SAVISQKPSRDICQRGTSLTIQCQVDSQVTMMFWYRQQPGQSLTLIATANQGSEATYESGFVIDKFPISRPNLTFSTLTVSNMSPEDSSIYLCSYGKGAGGYTFGSGTRLTVV.

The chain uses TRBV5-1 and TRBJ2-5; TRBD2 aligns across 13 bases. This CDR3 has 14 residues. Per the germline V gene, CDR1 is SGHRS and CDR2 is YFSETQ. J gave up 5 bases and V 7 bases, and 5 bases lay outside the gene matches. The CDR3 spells CASQTSGGAETQYF. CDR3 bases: TGCGCCAGCCAAACTAGCGGGGGGGCGGAGACCCAGTACTTC.

CDR3 residues: CASSSTGGTGSSPLHF. The CDR3 DNA follows: TGCGCCAGCAGCTCCACTGGGGGGACAGGGTCATCACCCCTCCACTTT. This chain connects TRBV5-1 to TRBJ1-6; 9 bases are a match to TRBD1. The trim removed 3 bases at V and 10 bases at J, leaving 11 bases unmatched. Per the germline V gene, CDR1 is SGHRS and CDR2 is YFSETQ. There are 16 residues in the CDR3.

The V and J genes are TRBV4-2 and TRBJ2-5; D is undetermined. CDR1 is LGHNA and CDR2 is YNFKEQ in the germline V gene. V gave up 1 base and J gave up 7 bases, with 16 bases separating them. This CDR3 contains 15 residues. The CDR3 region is CASSQGGRGEGTQYF. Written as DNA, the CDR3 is TGTGCCAGCAGCCAAGGAGGAAGAGGAGAAGGGACCCAGTACTTC.

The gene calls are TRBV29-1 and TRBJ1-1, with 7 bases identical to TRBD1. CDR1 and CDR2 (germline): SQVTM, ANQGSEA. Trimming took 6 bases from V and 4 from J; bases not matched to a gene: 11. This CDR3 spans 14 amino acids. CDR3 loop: CSVQRDRAATEAFF. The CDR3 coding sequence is TGCAGCGTCCAAAGAGACAGGGCGGCCACTGAAGCTTTCTTT.

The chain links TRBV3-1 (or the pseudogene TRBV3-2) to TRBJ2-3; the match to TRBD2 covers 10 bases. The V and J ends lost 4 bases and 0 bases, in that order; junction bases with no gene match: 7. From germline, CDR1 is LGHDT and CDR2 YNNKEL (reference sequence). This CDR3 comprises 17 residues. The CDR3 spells CASSLRSGGISTDTQYF. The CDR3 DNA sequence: TGTGCCAGCAGCCTACGTAGCGGGGGGATTAGCACAGATACGCAGTATTTT.

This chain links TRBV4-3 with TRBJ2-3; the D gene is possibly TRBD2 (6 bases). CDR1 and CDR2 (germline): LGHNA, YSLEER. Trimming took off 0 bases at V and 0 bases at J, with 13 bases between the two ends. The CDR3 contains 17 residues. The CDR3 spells CASSQEPPGTSTDTQYF. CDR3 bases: TGCGCCAGCAGCCAAGAACCTCCAGGGACTAGCACAGATACGCAGTATTTT.

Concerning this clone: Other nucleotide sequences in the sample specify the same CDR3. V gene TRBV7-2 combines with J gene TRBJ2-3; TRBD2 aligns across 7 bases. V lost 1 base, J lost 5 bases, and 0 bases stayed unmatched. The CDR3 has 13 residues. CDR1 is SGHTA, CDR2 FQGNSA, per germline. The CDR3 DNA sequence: TGTGCCAGCAGCTTAGAGCGGGAAGATACGCAGTATTTT. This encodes CASSLEREDTQYF.

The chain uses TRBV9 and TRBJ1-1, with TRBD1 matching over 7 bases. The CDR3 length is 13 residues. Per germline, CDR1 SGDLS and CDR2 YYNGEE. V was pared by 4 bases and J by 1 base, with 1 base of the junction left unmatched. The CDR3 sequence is CASSRTGNTEAFF. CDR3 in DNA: TGTGCCAGCAGCCGGACAGGGAACACTGAAGCTTTCTTT.